This TCR beta chain was sequenced for a study of cytomegalovirus exposure and HLA in healthy donors. With 3 bases removed from V and 0 bases from J, the gap between germline ends came to 11 bases. In germline, CDR1 is LGHNA, CDR2 YNFKEQ. This CDR3 region has 16 residues. The PCR contained 60 Vbeta and 13 Jbeta primers. Profiling relied on immunoSEQ multiplex PCR, and the TCRdb table lists in-frame clones only, not all of them. Of about 130,000 clones in the sample, over 70% are singletons; the top ten hold approximately 4%. This sequence originates from a woman in her thirties or forties in good health and CMV-seronegative. This rearrangement joins TRBV4-2 to TRBJ2-2; D perhaps matches TRBD2 (6 bases). Sequencing used PBMCs. Here the CDR3 reads CASSHDGDSNTGELFF. For the CDR3, the DNA is TGTGCCAGCAGCCATGACGGGGACTCGAACACCGGGGAGCTGTTTTTT.